These 18 T cell receptor beta chains share one sample of origin, sequenced in a study of cytomegalovirus exposure and HLA in healthy donors. The PCR made use of 60 Vbeta and 13 Jbeta primers. The table came from immunoSEQ multiplex PCR; TCRdb's copy has only in-frame clones and leaves some out. Seen here are 160,000 or so clones, 65% to 75% observed once, and the top ten hold under 2.5%. The sample comprised PBMCs. These receptors came from a human donor in good health.

The chain joins TRBV6-6 to TRBJ1-6; perhaps TRBD1 as D (6 bases). Germline V CDR1 and CDR2: MNHNY, SVGAGI (reference sequence). The CDR3 contains 13 residues. Trimming pared 4 bases from V and 7 bases from J, leaving 8 bases between. The chain's CDR3 is CASSLQGNSPLHF. The CDR3 DNA reads as TGTGCCAGCAGTTTACAGGGCAATTCACCCCTCCACTTT.

This sequence joins TRBV2 and TRBJ1-2; D is perhaps TRBD1 (5 bases). In germline, CDR1 is SNHLY, CDR2 FYNNEI. Trimming cost V 10 bases and J 7 bases, with 13 bases left between them. The CDR3 has 11 amino acids. Here the CDR3 DNA reads TGTGCCACGAGTGCAGGGTTTGGCTACACCTTC. Its translation: CATSAGFGYTF. The variable domain in full, with the rest retrieved from reference TRBV2 and TRBJ1-2, is EPEVTQTPSHQVTQMGQEVILRCVPISNHLYFYWYRQILGQKVEFLVSFYNNEISEKSEIFDDQFSVERPDGSNFTLKIRSTKLEDSAMYFCATSAGFGYTFGSGTRLTVV.

The V call is TRBV7-3, the J call TRBJ1-6, with a tentative D call TRBD1 (5 bases). Germline CDR1 is SGHTA and CDR2 is FQGTGA. The V end lost 3 bases, the J end lost 6 bases, and 6 bases lay between the germline ends. This CDR3 comprises 13 residues. The CDR3 DNA reads as TGTGCCAGCAGCTTCCAGGGTAATTCACCCCTCCACTTT. Translated: CASSFQGNSPLHF.

This rearrangement joins TRBV7-9 to TRBJ2-1, with 9 bases aligning to TRBD1. This CDR3 is 15 amino acids long. V gave up 5 bases and J gave up 2 bases; unmatched junction bases: 4. Germline V gives CDR1 SEHNR, CDR2 FQNEAQ (reference sequence). For the CDR3, the DNA is TGTGCCAGCAGCCAGGACAGGGGCGCCTACAATGAGCAGTTCTTC. Its translation: CASSQDRGAYNEQFF.

The chain employs TRBV6-5 and TRBJ1-2; D remains ambiguous. This CDR3 spans 14 amino acids. V was pared by 6 bases and J by 4 bases, with 15 bases between. Germline V gene sequence: CDR1 MNHEY, CDR2 SVGAGI. CDR3 residues: CASRRRGLSYGYTF. The DNA of the CDR3 is TGTGCCAGCAGGCGACGGGGTCTATCCTATGGCTACACCTTC.

The J gene is TRBJ2-1, the V gene TRBV4-1; no definite D call. This CDR3 contains 14 residues. The ends were cut back, 1 base at V and 3 bases at J, with 7 bases in the middle. Germline V gives CDR1 MGHRA, CDR2 YSYEKL. CDR3 sequence (DNA): TGCGCCAGCAGCCAAGGGAACAGCTACAATGAGCAGTTCTTC. Translated, it gives CASSQGNSYNEQFF.

The gene calls are TRBV5-4 and TRBJ2-7, with D tentatively TRBD1 (5 bases). V dropped 3 bases and J dropped 4 bases, with 20 bases sitting between them. Germline CDR1 reads SGHNT; CDR2 reads YYREEE (reference sequence). The CDR3 sequence is 16 residues long. The CDR3 DNA reads as TGTGCCAGCAGCTCGAAGCAGCAGGGTGGATTATACGAGCAGTACTTC. Amino acids: CASSSKQQGGLYEQYF.

About this clone: One end of the junction does not line up with germline, which may come from a read error. The chain recombines TRBV7-7 with TRBJ2-7; TRBD1 matches 7 bases. Germline loops: CDR1 SSHAT, CDR2 FNYEAQ (reference sequence). The CDR3 sequence is 14 residues long. Written as DNA, the CDR3 is TGTGCTAGCAGCTCCGGACAGGCCAGCTACGAGCAGTACTTC. Its translation: CASSSGQASYEQYF.

This clone has a handful of counts. The CDR3 bases are TGTGCCAGCAGCTTCTTAAGCGGACTAGAGACCCAGTACTTC. It yields the protein CASSFLSGLETQYF. The chain links TRBV5-4 to TRBJ2-5, with a weak D call TRBD2 (5 bases). This CDR3 contains 14 residues. With 2 bases removed from V and 4 bases from J, the gap between germline ends came to 12 bases. Germline V gene sequence: CDR1 SGHNT, CDR2 YYREEE (reference sequence).

V and J are TRBV14 and TRBJ1-1; D not resolved. CDR3 length equals 13 residues. Germline assignment: CDR1 SGHDN and CDR2 FVKESK. V lost 0 bases and J 7 bases, leaving 9 bases between the germline ends. The CDR3 coding sequence is TGTGCCAGCAGCCAAGAGTTGAGCTATGAAGCTTTCTTT. Translation gives CASSQELSYEAFF.

This sequence joins TRBV10-3 and TRBJ2-7; 7 nucleotides line up with TRBD1. The CDR3 runs to 16 residues. Trimming took 2 bases from V and 0 from J; bases not matched to a gene: 7. Germline CDR1 reads ENHRY; CDR2 reads SYGVKD. The DNA for the CDR3 is TGTGCCATCAGTGAGACTAACAGGGGTAGCTCCTACGAGCAGTACTTC. It specifies CAISETNRGSSYEQYF.

The chain combines TRBV29-1 with TRBJ2-7, with D perhaps matching TRBD1 (5 bases). The CDR3 contains 13 residues. CDR1 SQVTM and CDR2 ANQGSEA come from the germline V gene. The ends were cut back, 4 bases at V and 5 bases at J, with 15 bases in the middle. This CDR3 is CSVAYRSNNEQYF. CDR3 coding DNA: TGCAGCGTTGCCTACAGGAGTAATAACGAGCAGTACTTC.

This clone appeared a few times. The V gene is TRBV7-9, the J gene TRBJ2-4; tentatively, D is TRBD2 (6 bases). Deletions cut 0 bases from V and 0 bases from J, with 12 bases between. Germline-derived CDR1 and CDR2 are SEHNR and FQNEAQ (reference sequence). CDR3 size: 17 residues. In nucleotides, the CDR3 is TGTGCCAGCAGCTTAGCGGAGGGTGGCCTAGCCAAAAACATTCAGTACTTC. It yields the protein CASSLAEGGLAKNIQYF. Drawing the rest from reference TRBV7-9 and TRBJ2-4, the complete variable domain is DTGVSQNPRHKITKRGQNVTFRCDPISEHNRLYWYRQTLGQGPEFLTYFQNEAQLEKSRLLSDRFSAERPKGSFSTLEIQRTEQGDSAMYLCASSLAEGGLAKNIQYFGAGTRLSVL.

The chain recombines TRBV10-3 with TRBJ1-2; 8 bases are shared with TRBD1. The V and J ends lost 3 bases and 0 bases, in that order; junction bases with no gene match: 6. The CDR3 runs to 16 residues. From germline, CDR1 is ENHRY and CDR2 SYGVKD. This chain's CDR3 is CAISEGTGTTNYGYTF. The CDR3 DNA reads TGTGCCATCAGTGAAGGGACAGGAACTACTAACTATGGCTACACCTTC.

This clone was seen only a few times. The genes are TRBV15 and TRBJ2-7, with D tentatively TRBD1 (6 bases). This CDR3 contains 13 residues. Germline lookup yields CDR1 LNHNV and CDR2 YYDKDF (reference sequence). V was cut by 3 bases and J by 6 bases, with 12 bases left in between. As DNA, the CDR3 is TGTGCCACCAGCAGTGATCAGGGGCGCGAGCAGTACTTC. It encodes CATSSDQGREQYF.

The V and J genes are TRBV19 and TRBJ1-5; a weak D match, TRBD1 (6 bases). CDR3 length equals 13 residues. V dropped 9 bases and J dropped 6 bases, with 15 bases sitting between them. Germline V lookup: CDR1 LNHDA, CDR2 SQIVND (reference sequence). Written as DNA, the CDR3 is TGTGCCAGCCGGGGGGCCTTAATTCAGCCCCAGCATTTT. Encoded protein: CASRGALIQPQHF.

This chain links TRBV10-1 with TRBJ1-2; tentatively, D is TRBD1 (6 bases). Deletions cut 3 bases from V and 6 bases from J, with 17 bases between. Germline V gene sequence: CDR1 WNHNN, CDR2 SYGVQD (reference sequence). This CDR3 is 15 amino acids long. The CDR3 DNA reads TGCGCCAGCAGTGACGGACAGCTTGGAATAGATGGCTACACCTTC. Its protein is CASSDGQLGIDGYTF.

On this clone itself: The junction departs from germline at one end; a sequencing error may be responsible. The chain joins TRBV7-7 to TRBJ2-5, with 7 bases matching TRBD1. The CDR3 consists of 15 residues. Germline V CDR1 and CDR2: SSHAT, FNYEAQ (reference sequence). Here the CDR3 DNA reads TGTGCTAGCAGCTTAGGACAGGCGATACAAGAGACCCAGTACTTC. Its protein product is CASSLGQAIQETQYF.